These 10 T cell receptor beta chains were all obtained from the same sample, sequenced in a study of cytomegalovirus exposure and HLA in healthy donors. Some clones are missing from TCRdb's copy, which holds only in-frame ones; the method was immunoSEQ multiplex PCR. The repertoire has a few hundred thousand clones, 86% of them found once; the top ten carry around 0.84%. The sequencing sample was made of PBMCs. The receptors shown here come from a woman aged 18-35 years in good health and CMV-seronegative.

CDR3 region: CASGSTSSYEQFF. CDR3 sequence (DNA): TGTGCCAGTGGGTCGACTAGCAGCTATGAGCAGTTCTTC. The chain carries TRBV19 and TRBJ2-1; 7 bases map to TRBD2. The CDR3 sequence is 13 residues long. Germline lookup yields CDR1 LNHDA and CDR2 SQIVND (reference sequence). Trimming cost V 8 bases and J 8 bases; bases outside gene matches: 9.

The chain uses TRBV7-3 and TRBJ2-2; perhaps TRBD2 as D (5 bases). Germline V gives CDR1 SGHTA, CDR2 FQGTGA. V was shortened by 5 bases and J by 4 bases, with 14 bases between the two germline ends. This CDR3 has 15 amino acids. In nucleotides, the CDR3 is TGTGCCAGCAGCCCTGGCCCGGGGAGCACCGGGGAGCTGTTTTTT. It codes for CASSPGPGSTGELFF.

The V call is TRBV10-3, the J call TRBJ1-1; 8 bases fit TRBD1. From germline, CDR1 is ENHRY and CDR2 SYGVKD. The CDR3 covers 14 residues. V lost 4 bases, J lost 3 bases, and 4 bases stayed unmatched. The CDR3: CAISADRVDTEAFF. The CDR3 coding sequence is TGTGCCATCAGTGCGGACAGGGTGGACACTGAAGCTTTCTTT.

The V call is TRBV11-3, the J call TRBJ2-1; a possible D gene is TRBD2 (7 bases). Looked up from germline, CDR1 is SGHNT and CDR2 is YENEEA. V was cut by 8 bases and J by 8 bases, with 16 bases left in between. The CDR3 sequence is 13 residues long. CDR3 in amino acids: CASGRGGADEQFF. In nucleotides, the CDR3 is TGTGCCAGCGGACGAGGGGGGGCGGATGAGCAGTTCTTC. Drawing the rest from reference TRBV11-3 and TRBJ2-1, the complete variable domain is EAGVVQSPRYKIIEKKQPVAFWCNPISGHNTLYWYLQNLGQGPELLIRYENEEAVDDSQLPKDRFSAERLKGVDSTLKIQPAELGDSAVYLCASGRGGADEQFFGPGTRLTVL.

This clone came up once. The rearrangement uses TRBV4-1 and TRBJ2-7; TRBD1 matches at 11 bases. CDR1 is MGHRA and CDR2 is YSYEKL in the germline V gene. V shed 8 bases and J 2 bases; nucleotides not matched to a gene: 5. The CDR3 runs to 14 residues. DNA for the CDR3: TGCGCCAGCTCCAGGGACAGGGGGACCTACGAGCAGTACTTC. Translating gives CASSRDRGTYEQYF.

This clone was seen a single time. The CDR3 region has the DNA TGTGCCAGCAGCCGGACCGGACAGGGTGGCACTGAAGCTTTCTTT. This gives the protein CASSRTGQGGTEAFF. The chain joins TRBV7-2 to TRBJ1-1; TRBD1 matches at 8 bases. CDR3 size: 15 residues. Trimming removed 5 bases from V and 4 bases from J; junction bases left unmatched: 9. Germline CDR1 and CDR2: SGHTA and FQGNSA. Looking up the rest from reference TRBV7-2 and TRBJ1-1 gives the full variable domain: GAGVSQSPSNKVTEKGKDVELRCDPISGHTALYWYRQSLGQGLEFLIYFQGNSAPDKSGLPSDRFSAERTGGSVSTLTIQRTQQEDSAVYLCASSRTGQGGTEAFFGQGTRLTVV.

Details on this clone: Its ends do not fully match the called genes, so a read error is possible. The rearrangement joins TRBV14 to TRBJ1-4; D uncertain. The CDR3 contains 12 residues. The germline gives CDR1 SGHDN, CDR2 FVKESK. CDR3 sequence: CATILQRVYQYF. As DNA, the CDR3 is TGTGCCACTATTCTCCAACGGGTCTACCAATATTTT.

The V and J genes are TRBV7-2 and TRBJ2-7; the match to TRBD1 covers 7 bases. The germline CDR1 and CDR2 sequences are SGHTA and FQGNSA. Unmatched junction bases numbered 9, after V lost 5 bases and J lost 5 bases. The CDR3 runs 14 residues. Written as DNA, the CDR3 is TGTGCCAGCAGCGTTCAGACAGGGCTAGACGAGCAGTACTTC. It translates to CASSVQTGLDEQYF.

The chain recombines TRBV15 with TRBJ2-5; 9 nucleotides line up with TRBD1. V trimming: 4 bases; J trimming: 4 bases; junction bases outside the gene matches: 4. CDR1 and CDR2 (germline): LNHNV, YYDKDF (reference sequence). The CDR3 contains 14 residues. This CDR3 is CATSNGTGRETQYF. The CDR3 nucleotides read TGTGCCACCAGCAACGGGACAGGGAGAGAGACCCAGTACTTC.

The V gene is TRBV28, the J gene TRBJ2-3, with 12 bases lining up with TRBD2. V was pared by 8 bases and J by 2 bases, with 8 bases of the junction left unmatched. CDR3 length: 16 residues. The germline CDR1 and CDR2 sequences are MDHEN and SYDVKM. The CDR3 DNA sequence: TGTGCCAGCCCTCCGGGACTAGCGGGCCCCACAGATACGCAGTATTTT. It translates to CASPPGLAGPTDTQYF. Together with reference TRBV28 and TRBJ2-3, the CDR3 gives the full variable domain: DVKVTQSSRYLVKRTGEKVFLECVQDMDHENMFWYRQDPGLGLRLIYFSYDVKMKEKGDIPEGYSVSREKKERFSLILESASTNQTSMYLCASPPGLAGPTDTQYFGPGTRLTVL.